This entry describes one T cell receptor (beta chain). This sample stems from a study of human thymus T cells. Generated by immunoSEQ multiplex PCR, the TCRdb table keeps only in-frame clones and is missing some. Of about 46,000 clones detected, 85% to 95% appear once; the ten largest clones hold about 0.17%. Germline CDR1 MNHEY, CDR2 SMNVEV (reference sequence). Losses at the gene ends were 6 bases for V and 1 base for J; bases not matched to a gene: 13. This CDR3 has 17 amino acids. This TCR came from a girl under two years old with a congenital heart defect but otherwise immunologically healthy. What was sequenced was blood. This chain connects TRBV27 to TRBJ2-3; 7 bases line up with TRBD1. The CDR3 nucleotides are TGTGCCAGCAGCCCCCCCTCCGGGACAGCTGGCACAGATACGCAGTATTTT. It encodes CASSPPSGTAGTDTQYF.